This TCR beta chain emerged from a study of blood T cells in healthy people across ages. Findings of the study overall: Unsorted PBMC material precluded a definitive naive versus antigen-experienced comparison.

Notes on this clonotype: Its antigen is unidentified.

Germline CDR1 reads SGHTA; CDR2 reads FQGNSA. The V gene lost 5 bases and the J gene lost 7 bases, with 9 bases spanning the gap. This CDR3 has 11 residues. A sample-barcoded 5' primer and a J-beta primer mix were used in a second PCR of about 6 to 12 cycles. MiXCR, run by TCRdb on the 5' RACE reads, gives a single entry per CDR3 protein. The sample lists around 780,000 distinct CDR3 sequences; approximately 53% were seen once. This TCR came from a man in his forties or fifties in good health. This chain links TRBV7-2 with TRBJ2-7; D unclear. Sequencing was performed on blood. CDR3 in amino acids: CASSAFGEQYF. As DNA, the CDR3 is TGTGCCAGCAGCGCCTTTGGGGAGCAGTACTTC. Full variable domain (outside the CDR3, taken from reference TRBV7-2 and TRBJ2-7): GAGVSQSPSNKVTEKGKDVELRCDPISGHTALYWYRQSLGQGLEFLIYFQGNSAPDKSGLPSDRFSAERTGGSVSTLTIQRTQQEDSAVYLCASSAFGEQYFGPGTRLTVT.